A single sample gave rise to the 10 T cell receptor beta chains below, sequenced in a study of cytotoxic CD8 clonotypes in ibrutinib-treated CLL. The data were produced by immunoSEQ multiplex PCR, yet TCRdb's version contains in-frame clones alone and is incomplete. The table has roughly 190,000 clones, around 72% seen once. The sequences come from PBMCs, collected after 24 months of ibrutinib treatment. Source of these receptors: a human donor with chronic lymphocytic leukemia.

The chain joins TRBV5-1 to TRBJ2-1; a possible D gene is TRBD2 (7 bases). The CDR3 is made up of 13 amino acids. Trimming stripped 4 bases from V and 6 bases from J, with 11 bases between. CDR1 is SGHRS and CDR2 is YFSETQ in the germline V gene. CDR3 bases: TGCGCCAGCAGCACCGGGGGGCCCAATGAGCAGTTCTTC. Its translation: CASSTGGPNEQFF.

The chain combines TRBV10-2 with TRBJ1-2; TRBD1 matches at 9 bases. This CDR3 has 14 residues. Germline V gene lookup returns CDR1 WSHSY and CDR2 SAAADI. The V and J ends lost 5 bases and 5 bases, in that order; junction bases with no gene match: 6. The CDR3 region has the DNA TGCGCCAGCAGTCGGACAGGGGATTTTTATGGCTACACCTTC. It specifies CASSRTGDFYGYTF.

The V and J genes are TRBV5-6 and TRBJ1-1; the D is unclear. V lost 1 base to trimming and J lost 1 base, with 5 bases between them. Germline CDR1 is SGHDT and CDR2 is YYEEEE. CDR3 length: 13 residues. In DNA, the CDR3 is TGTGCCAGCAGCTTGCGAGGGAACACTGAAGCTTTCTTT. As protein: CASSLRGNTEAFF.

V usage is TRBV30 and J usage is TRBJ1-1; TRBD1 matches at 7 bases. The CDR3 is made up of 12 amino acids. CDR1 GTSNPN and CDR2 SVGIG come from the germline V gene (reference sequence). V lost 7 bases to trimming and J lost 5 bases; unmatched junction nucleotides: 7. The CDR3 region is CASPGGGTEAFF. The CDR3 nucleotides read TGTGCCTCCCCAGGGGGGGGAACTGAAGCTTTCTTT.

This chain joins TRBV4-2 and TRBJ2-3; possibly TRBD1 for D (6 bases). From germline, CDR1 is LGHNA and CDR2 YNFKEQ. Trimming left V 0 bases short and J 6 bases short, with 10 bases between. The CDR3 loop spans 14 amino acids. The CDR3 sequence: CASSQDQGFDTQYF. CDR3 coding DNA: TGTGCCAGCAGCCAAGATCAGGGGTTCGATACGCAGTATTTT.

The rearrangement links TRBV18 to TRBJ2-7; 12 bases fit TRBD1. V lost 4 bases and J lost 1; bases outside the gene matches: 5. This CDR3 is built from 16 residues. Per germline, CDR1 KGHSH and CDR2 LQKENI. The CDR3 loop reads CASSQGTGGSSYEQYF. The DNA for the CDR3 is TGTGCCAGCTCACAAGGGACAGGGGGCTCATCCTACGAGCAGTACTTC.

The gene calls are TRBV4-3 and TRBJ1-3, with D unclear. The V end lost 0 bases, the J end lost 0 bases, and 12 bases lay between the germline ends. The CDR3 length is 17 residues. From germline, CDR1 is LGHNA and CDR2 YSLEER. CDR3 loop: CASSQDYGPYSGNTIYF. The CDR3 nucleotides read TGCGCCAGCAGCCAAGATTATGGACCTTACTCTGGAAACACCATATATTTT.

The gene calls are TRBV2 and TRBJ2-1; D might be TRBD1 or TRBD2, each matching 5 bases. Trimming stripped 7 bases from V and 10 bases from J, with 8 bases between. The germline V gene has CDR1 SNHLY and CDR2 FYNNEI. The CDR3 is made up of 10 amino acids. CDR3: CASTGREQFF. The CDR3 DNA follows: TGTGCCAGCACGGGACGGGAGCAGTTCTTC.

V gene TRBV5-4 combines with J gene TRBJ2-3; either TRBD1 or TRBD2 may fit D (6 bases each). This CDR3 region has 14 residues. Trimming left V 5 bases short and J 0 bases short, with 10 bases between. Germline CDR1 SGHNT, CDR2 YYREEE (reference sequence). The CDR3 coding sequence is TGTGCCAGCAGGAGGGGGGCCAGCACAGATACGCAGTATTTT. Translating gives CASRRGASTDTQYF.

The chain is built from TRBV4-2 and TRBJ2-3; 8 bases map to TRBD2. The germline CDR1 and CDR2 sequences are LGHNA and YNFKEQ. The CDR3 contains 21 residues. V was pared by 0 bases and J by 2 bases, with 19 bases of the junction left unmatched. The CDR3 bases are TGTGCCAGCAGCCAAGAGGCGCGTGTGGGGCGGGAGGACTCTAACACAGATACGCAGTATTTT. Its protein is CASSQEARVGREDSNTDTQYF.